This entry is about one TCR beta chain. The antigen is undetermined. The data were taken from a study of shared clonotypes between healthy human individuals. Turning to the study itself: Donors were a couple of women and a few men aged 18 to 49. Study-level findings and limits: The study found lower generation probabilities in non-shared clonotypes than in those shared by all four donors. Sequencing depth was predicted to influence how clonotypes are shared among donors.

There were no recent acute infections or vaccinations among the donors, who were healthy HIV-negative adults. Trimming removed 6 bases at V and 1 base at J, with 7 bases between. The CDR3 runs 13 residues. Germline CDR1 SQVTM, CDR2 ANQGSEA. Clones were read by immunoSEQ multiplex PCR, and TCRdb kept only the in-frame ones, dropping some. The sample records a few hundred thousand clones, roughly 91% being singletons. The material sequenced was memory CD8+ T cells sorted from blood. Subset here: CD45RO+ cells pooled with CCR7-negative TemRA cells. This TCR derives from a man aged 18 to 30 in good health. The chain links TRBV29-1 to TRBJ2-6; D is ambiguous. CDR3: CSVRISGANVLTF. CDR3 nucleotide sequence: TGCAGCGTAAGAATATCTGGGGCCAACGTCCTGACTTTC.